Each of the 18 T cell receptor beta chains below was sequenced from the same sample in a study of control samples from healthy donors and cancer patients. The method was immunoSEQ multiplex PCR; TCRdb's version includes in-frame clones alone and lacks a portion of them. This sample has about 95,000 clones; around four fifths occur once, and the top ten carry around 20%. Sequencing was done on a sample of blood. All receptors derive from a man aged 25 to 45 in good health.

V and J are TRBV6-5 and TRBJ1-1; D remains unclear. Germline CDR1 and CDR2: MNHEY and SVGAGI. Trimming stripped 8 bases from V and 0 bases from J, with 13 bases between. The CDR3 consists of 14 residues. CDR3 residues: CASHYGRLNTEAFF. The CDR3 nucleotides are TGTGCCAGCCATTATGGACGTTTGAACACTGAAGCTTTCTTT.

This chain uses TRBV11-2 with TRBJ1-1, with 7 bases that match TRBD1. The V gene end was trimmed by 5 bases and the J gene end by 5 bases; junction bases not matched to a gene: 14. This CDR3 has 16 residues. The V gene's germline CDR1 is SGHAT and CDR2 FQNNGV. CDR3 sequence reads: CASSQLQGRIGTEAFF. CDR3 coding DNA: TGTGCCAGCAGCCAACTACAGGGGAGAATTGGGACTGAAGCTTTCTTT.

Only a few counts were recorded for this clone. The gene calls are TRBV18 and TRBJ2-1, with D unclear. Trimming cost V 3 bases and J 15 bases, with 15 bases left between them. There are 12 residues in the CDR3. From germline, CDR1 is KGHSH and CDR2 LQKENI. Here the CDR3 reads CASSPEGNSRFF. CDR3 bases: TGTGCCAGCTCACCCGAAGGGAACTCGCGGTTCTTC.

This clone was detected once. This chain uses TRBV6-1 with TRBJ2-1; 9 bases line up with TRBD2. This CDR3 is 16 amino acids long. Trimming took 2 bases from V and 3 from J; bases not matched to a gene: 5. Germline values: CDR1 MNHNS, CDR2 SASEGT. Here the CDR3 DNA reads TGTGCCAGCAGTGAAAGGGCGGGGGGGTACTACAATGAGCAGTTCTTC. Protein sequence: CASSERAGGYYNEQFF.

The J gene is TRBJ1-6, the V gene TRBV11-2, with D uncertain. The CDR3 spans 15 residues. With 1 base removed from V and 10 bases from J, the gap between germline ends came to 14 bases. Germline V CDR1 and CDR2: SGHAT, FQNNGV. The CDR3 here is CASSLGRAVRSPLHF. The CDR3 DNA reads TGTGCCAGCAGCTTAGGTCGGGCGGTTCGGTCACCCCTCCACTTT. Variable domain in full (rest from reference TRBV11-2 and TRBJ1-6): EAGVAQSPRYKIIEKRQSVAFWCNPISGHATLYWYQQILGQGPKLLIQFQNNGVVDDSQLPKDRFSAERLKGVDSTLKIQPAKLEDSAVYLCASSLGRAVRSPLHFGNGTRLTVT.

This clone was observed a few times. The rearrangement joins TRBV6-5 to TRBJ1-5; no definite D call. Trimming shortened V by 6 bases and J by 9 bases, and 18 bases separated the two germline ends. The CDR3 spans 14 residues. Germline V gives CDR1 MNHEY, CDR2 SVGAGI. The CDR3, as DNA: TGTGCCAGCAGCAGCCTAAGGGCGGTCGGGCCCCAGCATTTT. The encoded protein is CASSSLRAVGPQHF.

Notes on this clone: Other DNA sequences in the same sample also yield this CDR3. The chain has TRBV19 and TRBJ1-1; D possibly corresponds to TRBD1 (5 bases). Trimming shortened V by 5 bases and J by 1 base, and 11 bases separated the two germline ends. Per the germline V gene, CDR1 is LNHDA and CDR2 is SQIVND (reference sequence). There are 14 residues in the CDR3. The CDR3 DNA reads as TGTGCCAGTAGTCCGCCAGGGAGGAACACTGAAGCTTTCTTT. It yields the protein CASSPPGRNTEAFF.

V and J are TRBV19 and TRBJ1-1; D ambiguous. V gave up 0 bases and J gave up 2 bases, with 10 bases separating them. Germline V gene lookup returns CDR1 LNHDA and CDR2 SQIVND (reference sequence). The CDR3 sequence is 15 residues long. The CDR3 protein is CASSIDARLNTEAFF. In DNA form, the CDR3 reads TGTGCCAGTAGTATAGATGCCAGACTAAACACTGAAGCTTTCTTT.

V is TRBV4-1 and J is TRBJ2-7; tentatively, D is TRBD1 (5 bases). In germline, CDR1 is MGHRA, CDR2 YSYEKL. Trimming pared 2 bases from V and 3 bases from J, leaving 14 bases between. The CDR3 totals 15 residues. CDR3 nucleotides: TGCGCCAGCAGCCAAACGGAACAGGCCCTCTACGAGCAGTACTTC. This encodes CASSQTEQALYEQYF.

The chain uses TRBV19 and TRBJ2-2; TRBD1 matches 8 bases. The CDR3 spans 15 residues. Trimming at V came to 3 bases and at J to 6 bases, leaving 6 bases not matched to a gene. Germline loops: CDR1 LNHDA, CDR2 SQIVND (reference sequence). The CDR3: CASSMRTGRAGELFF. The CDR3 bases are TGTGCCAGTAGTATGCGGACAGGGCGAGCCGGGGAGCTGTTTTTT.

This clone was detected only a few times. The chain is built from TRBV25-1 and TRBJ2-5; D remains ambiguous. Germline CDR1 reads MGHDK; CDR2 reads SYGVNS. There are 15 residues in the CDR3. V shed 3 bases and J shed 4 bases, with 15 bases lying between them. The CDR3 spells CASSDLLYGPETQYF. In DNA form, the CDR3 reads TGTGCCAGCAGTGATTTGCTCTACGGTCCAGAGACCCAGTACTTC.

The sample holds one count of this clone. The V gene is TRBV6-5, the J gene TRBJ2-2; a possible D gene is TRBD2 (7 bases). V was pared by 2 bases and J by 4 bases, with 14 bases between. The germline V gene has CDR1 MNHEY and CDR2 SVGAGI. The CDR3 is 16 amino acids. The CDR3 nucleotides are TGTGCCAGCAGTTACCGTCCGGGGGGCCCCACCGGGGAGCTGTTTTTT. The encoded protein is CASSYRPGGPTGELFF.

This sequence joins TRBV30 and TRBJ1-3; D gene unclear. This CDR3 has 13 amino acids. V lost 2 bases to trimming and J lost 3 bases, with 8 bases between them. The germline CDR1 and CDR2 sequences are GTSNPN and SVGIG (reference sequence). The CDR3 DNA reads TGTGCCTGGAGTTTGGGTTTTGGAAACACCATATATTTT. This gives the protein CAWSLGFGNTIYF.

The chain recombines TRBV4-1 with TRBJ1-6; D perhaps matches TRBD1 (6 bases). The CDR3 length is 16 residues. V was shortened by 1 base and J by 2 bases, with 9 bases between the two germline ends. Looked up from germline, CDR1 is MGHRA and CDR2 is YSYEKL. The chain's CDR3 is CASSQVGGPYNSPLHF. The CDR3 DNA reads TGCGCCAGCAGCCAAGTCGGGGGCCCCTATAATTCACCCCTCCACTTT.

CDR3 sequence reads: CASSFLQGWELTF. CDR3 sequence (DNA): TGTGCCAGCAGTTTTCTTCAGGGTTGGGAACTAACCTTC. The genes are TRBV12-3 or TRBV12-4 and TRBJ1-2, with D tentatively TRBD1 (5 bases). The ends were cut back, 3 bases at V and 14 bases at J, with 19 bases in the middle. There are 13 residues in the CDR3.

The genes are TRBV5-1 and TRBJ2-2; 9 positions match TRBD2. The germline V gene has CDR1 SGHRS and CDR2 YFSETQ. CDR3 length: 14 residues. Germline trimming cut 4 bases from V and 3 bases from J; bases unmatched to any gene: 1. The CDR3 region has the DNA TGCGCCAGCAGCAGACTAGCGGACACCGGGGAGCTGTTTTTT. Protein: CASSRLADTGELFF.

In regard to this clone: A read error may produce the germline difference seen at one junction end. V is TRBV6-5 and J is TRBJ2-7; D possibly matches TRBD1 or TRBD2 (6 bases each). This CDR3 region has 15 residues. In germline, CDR1 is MNHEY, CDR2 SVGAGI. CDR3 DNA: TGTGCCAGCAGTTACTCCCCGGTCCGGGGGCCTCCAACCCACTTC. Amino acid sequence: CASSYSPVRGPPTHF.

This clone was seen a few times. This rearrangement joins TRBV18 to TRBJ1-1, with D unresolved. V lost 6 bases to trimming and J lost 2 bases, with 10 bases between them. CDR3 length: 13 residues. The germline V gene encodes CDR1 KGHSH and CDR2 LQKENI. The CDR3 DNA reads TGTGCCAGCTCCCCGACATCCAACACTGAAGCTTTCTTT. Amino acid sequence: CASSPTSNTEAFF.